This is a list of T cell receptor beta chains from one sample in a study of T cell changes during pregnancy in multiple sclerosis. Only in-frame clones appear in the TCRdb table, and some are missing; sequencing was by immunoSEQ multiplex PCR. Among approximately 63,000 clones, nearly 95% were seen once, and the ten largest hold roughly 2.6%. Sequenced here: CD8+ T cells from peripheral blood mononuclear cells, sampled in the third trimester of pregnancy. The receptors derive from a female donor with multiple sclerosis, enrolled in a pregnancy study. Both conserved end residues are trimmed from each CDR3. The D gene is left open where the match is weak. Size is omitted from some rows. Given values are once, few, many or a class for expanded clones.

abundance	v_gene	j_gene	d_gene	CDR3aa
NA	TRBV15	TRBJ1-1	TRBD1	ATMTGGVSTEAF
NA	TRBV27	TRBJ1-1	NA	ASRAQMNTEAF
NA	TRBV7-6	TRBJ1-2	TRBD1	ASSVNGDRGPEFPYGYT
NA	TRBV4-3	TRBJ2-4	NA	ASSQDEAGRAKNIQY
NA	TRBV9	TRBJ1-1	NA	ASSVGSGADTEAF
NA	TRBV7-2	TRBJ2-7	NA	ASSLSRGSYEQY
NA	TRBV27	TRBJ1-1	TRBD1	ASSSLSGTDEAF
NA	TRBV7-8	TRBJ2-4	TRBD2	ASSSRKTSGRPRNIQY
NA	TRBV5-6	TRBJ1-3	NA	ASSATRGGNENTIY
NA	TRBV9	TRBJ1-1	NA	ASSVEAQPGTEAF
NA	TRBV4-1	TRBJ2-7	NA	ASSQDVGSSYEQY
NA	TRBV27	TRBJ2-1	NA	ASSWGVHNEQF
NA	TRBV7-9	TRBJ2-1	TRBD2	ASSLVAGGYSYNEQF
NA	TRBV5-4	TRBJ1-1	NA	ASSLFSDEAF
once	TRBV11-3	TRBJ2-1	TRBD2	ASSLEGLAPYNEQF
NA	TRBV4-1	TRBJ1-3	NA	ASSRYPQVISGNTIY
NA	TRBV4-1	TRBJ1-2	TRBD1	ASSQVGTGDHGYT
medium-sized	TRBV7-9	TRBJ2-2	NA	ASRGSGFGTGELF
NA	TRBV30	TRBJ2-7	TRBD1	AWSVGQGADEQY
NA	TRBV5-5	TRBJ1-2	NA	ASSEAGGDGYT
NA	TRBV28	TRBJ2-7	TRBD1	ASSLDQTGAYEQY
NA	TRBV19	TRBJ2-3	NA	ASSASSSDTQY
NA	TRBV10-1	TRBJ2-2	NA	ASSDERRLNTGELF
NA	TRBV27	TRBJ1-1	NA	ASSLGPTGGTEAF
NA	TRBV30	TRBJ2-1	NA	AWSGPSRRANYNEQF
once	TRBV21-1	TRBJ1-4	NA	ASSRGANEKLF